This section outlines one T cell receptor beta chain sequence together with its context. Judged by its sample share, this clone qualifies as medium-sized (0.01 to 0.1%). It lacks a known antigen. No base qualities exist here, and no much larger clone lies one base off it. During the collection period, no immune events, such as infections, were documented for the healthy donors. Blood repertoires from healthy donors were used as a training cohort for calibrating time-dependent variance in a beta-binomial model of differential abundance of T-cell clones. The training cohort was composed of around ten healthy donors, 3 female and 7 male. An age range of roughly 29 to 64 years, with an average of about 43 years, was recorded for the donors. Whole blood, obtained from a commercial supplier, was collected from each healthy donor at three time points spaced approximately two weeks apart. Genomic DNA was extracted from unsorted whole blood for immunosequencing.

The record originates from a study of identifying expanded T cells in peripheral blood (dated by TCRdb to the late 2010s). Some background on the complete study: Separate aliquots of the same genomic DNA pool were sequenced to produce technical replicates, and four replicates were compared in pairs.

At the junction V is shortened by 3 bases and J by 2 bases; bases outside the gene matches: 4. The CDR3 runs 15 residues from the cysteine to the phenylalanine. The entry retains the CDR3 DNA only, 45 bases that are in frame from base 1. The germline V gene (reference sequence) provides CDR1 SEHNR and CDR2 FQNEAQ. On the study overall, not on this receptor specifically: The authors expected that biological variance in healthy repertoires might rise further over much longer intervals, such as months to years. Both the number of clones called differentially abundant and the false-positive rate were significantly reduced by the beta-binomial model across all healthy-donor time intervals. The binomial model flagged 0.95 to 1.5 differentially abundant clones between technical replicates but around 15 over approximately 2 weeks and 19 to 20 over around four weeks. In all healthy donors, the variance in clone template counts between samples taken around 14 days apart rose significantly as total template count increased.

The immunoSEQ Assay, which relies on bias-controlled multiplex PCR amplification of genomic DNA, was used to profile TCRbeta CDR3 regions. Concerning the study's data processing: To quantify the absolute abundance of each unique TCRbeta CDR3 region, the sequences were collapsed and filtered. Differential abundance was tested with two models: a binomial (Fisher-equivalent) model and a beta-binomial model that adds time-dependent variance fitted from healthy donors. Clones with fewer than 5 combined templates were removed, and differential abundance was called for clones with a Benjamini-Hochberg FDR below 0.01. In the beta-binomial model, variance was expressed as a function of the total template count across the two samples, in the form v = (b*log(k)+a)^2. In TCRdb, the immuneACCESS table is reduced to in-frame sequences with V and J assigned. These tables do not hold every clone; where another copy was compared, an unresolved V gene accounts for under half, and the others remain unexplained. V, J and clone size derive from that table, while D and trimming were established from the DNA sequence. The table for this sample lists some 78,000 clones; 84% of them were counted only once. The ten largest clones take up less than 20% of the sample.

The sequenced material came from blood. The receptor chain draws on TRBV7-9 and TRBJ1-3, and 7 junction bases match TRBD1. The receptor comes from a person between 18 and 75 years old in good health. The nucleotide sequence reads TGTGCCAGCAGCTTGGAGGGGGCGACTGGAAACACCATATATTTT. It codes for CASSLEGATGNTIYF. The full variable domain, completed from the reference TRBV7-9 and TRBJ1-3 proteins outside the CDR3, reads DTGVSQNPRHKITKRGQNVTFRCDPISEHNRLYWYRQTLGQGPEFLTYFQNEAQLEKSRLLSDRFSAERPKGSFSTLEIQRTEQGDSAMYLCASSLEGATGNTIYFGEGSWLTVV.